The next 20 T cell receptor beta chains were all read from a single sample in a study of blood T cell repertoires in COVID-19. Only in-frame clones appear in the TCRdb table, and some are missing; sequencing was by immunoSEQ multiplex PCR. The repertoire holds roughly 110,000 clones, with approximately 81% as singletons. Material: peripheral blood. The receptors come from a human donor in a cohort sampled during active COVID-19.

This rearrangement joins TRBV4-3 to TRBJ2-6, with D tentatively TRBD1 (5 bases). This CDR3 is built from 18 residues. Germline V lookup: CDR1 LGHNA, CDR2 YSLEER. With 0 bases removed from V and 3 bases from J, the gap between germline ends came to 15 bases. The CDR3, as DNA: TGCGCCAGCAGCCAAGACAGGTCTCCAGGGTTTGGGGCCAACGTCCTGACTTTC. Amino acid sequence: CASSQDRSPGFGANVLTF.

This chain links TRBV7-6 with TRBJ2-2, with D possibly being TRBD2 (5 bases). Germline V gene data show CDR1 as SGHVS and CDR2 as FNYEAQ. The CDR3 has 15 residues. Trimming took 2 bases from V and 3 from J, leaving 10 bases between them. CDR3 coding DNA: TGTGCCAGCAGCTTAATACCGCGGGACACCGGGGAGCTGTTTTTT. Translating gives CASSLIPRDTGELFF.

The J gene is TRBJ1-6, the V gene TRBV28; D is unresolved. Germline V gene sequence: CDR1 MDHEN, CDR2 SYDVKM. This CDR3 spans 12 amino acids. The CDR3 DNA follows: TGTGCTTGCGGCTCCTATAATTCACCCCTCCACTTT. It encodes CACGSYNSPLHF.

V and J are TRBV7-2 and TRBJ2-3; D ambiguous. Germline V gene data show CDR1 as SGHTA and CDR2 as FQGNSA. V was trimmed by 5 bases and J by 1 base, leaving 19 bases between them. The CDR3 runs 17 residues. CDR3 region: CASSALPGSIGTDTQYF. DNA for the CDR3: TGTGCCAGCAGCGCTCTACCCGGGTCCATTGGCACAGATACGCAGTATTTT.

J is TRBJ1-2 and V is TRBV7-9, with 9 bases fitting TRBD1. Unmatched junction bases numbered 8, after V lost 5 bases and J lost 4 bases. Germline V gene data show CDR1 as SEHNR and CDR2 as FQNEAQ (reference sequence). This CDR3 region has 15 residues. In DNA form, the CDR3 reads TGTGCCAGCAGCCTGTCCGGGACAGGGATCTATGGCTACACCTTC. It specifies CASSLSGTGIYGYTF.

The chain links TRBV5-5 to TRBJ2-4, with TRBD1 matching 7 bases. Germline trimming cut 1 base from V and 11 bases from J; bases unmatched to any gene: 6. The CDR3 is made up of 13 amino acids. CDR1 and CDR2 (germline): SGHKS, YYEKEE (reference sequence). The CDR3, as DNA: TGTGCCAGCAGCTTGACGCCAGGGGGACTTCAGTACTTC. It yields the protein CASSLTPGGLQYF.

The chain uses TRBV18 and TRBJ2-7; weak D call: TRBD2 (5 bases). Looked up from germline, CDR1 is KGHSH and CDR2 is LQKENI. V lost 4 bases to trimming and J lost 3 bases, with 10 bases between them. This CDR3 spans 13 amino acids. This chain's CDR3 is CASSLGRDYEQYV. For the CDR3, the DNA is TGTGCCAGCTCACTTGGACGGGACTACGAGCAGTACGTC.

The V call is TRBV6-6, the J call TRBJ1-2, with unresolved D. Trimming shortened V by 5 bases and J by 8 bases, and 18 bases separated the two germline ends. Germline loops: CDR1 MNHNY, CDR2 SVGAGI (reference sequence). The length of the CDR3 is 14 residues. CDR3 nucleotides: TGTGCCAGCAGTCAACCCCGGACTTTCACCGGCTACACCTTC. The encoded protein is CASSQPRTFTGYTF.

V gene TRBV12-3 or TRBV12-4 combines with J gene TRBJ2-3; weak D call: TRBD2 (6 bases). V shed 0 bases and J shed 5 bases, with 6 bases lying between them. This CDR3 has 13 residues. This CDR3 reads CASSLAEGDTQYF. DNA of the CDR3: TGTGCCAGCAGTTTAGCGGAGGGAGATACGCAGTATTTT.

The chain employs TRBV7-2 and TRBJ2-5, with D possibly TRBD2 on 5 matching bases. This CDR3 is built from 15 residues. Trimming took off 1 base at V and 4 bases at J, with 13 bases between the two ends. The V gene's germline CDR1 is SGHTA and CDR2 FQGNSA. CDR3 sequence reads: CASSLVPGGLETQYF. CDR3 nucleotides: TGTGCCAGCAGCTTAGTACCGGGCGGGTTAGAGACCCAGTACTTC.

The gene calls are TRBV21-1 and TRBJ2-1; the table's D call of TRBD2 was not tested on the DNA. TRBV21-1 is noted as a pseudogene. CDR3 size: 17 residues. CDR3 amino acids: CASSYLIPTSGKYEQFF. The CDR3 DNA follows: TGTGCCAGCAGCTACTTAATCCCCACTAGCGGGAAATATGAGCAGTTCTTC.

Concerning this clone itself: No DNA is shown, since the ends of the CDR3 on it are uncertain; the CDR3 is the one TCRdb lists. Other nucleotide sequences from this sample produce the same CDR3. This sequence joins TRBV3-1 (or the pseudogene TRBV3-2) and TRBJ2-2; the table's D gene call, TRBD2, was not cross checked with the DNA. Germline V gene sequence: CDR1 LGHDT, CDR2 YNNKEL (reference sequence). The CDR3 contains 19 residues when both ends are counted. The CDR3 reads CASSPSFGAGALIGGELFF.

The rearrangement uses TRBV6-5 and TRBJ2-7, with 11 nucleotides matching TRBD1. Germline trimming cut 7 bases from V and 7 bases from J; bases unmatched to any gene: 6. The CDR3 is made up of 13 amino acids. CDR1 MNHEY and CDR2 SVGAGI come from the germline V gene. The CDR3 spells CASIGQGAGEQYF. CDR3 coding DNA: TGTGCCAGCATCGGACAGGGGGCGGGGGAGCAGTACTTC.

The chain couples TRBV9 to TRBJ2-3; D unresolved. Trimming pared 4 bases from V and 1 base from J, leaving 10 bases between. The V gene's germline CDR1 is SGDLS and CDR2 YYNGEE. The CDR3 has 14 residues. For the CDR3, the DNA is TGTGCCAGCAGCCCGAGACACGGCACAGATACGCAGTATTTT. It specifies CASSPRHGTDTQYF.

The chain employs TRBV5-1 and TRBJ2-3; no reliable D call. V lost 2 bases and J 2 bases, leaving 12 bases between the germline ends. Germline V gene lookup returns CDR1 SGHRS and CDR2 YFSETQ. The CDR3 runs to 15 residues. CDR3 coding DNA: TGCGCCAGCAGCTTCTTCCCCGTTTCCACAGATACGCAGTATTTT. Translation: CASSFFPVSTDTQYF. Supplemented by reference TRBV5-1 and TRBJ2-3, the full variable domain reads KAGVTQTPRYLIKTRGQQVTLSCSPISGHRSVSWYQQTPGQGLQFLFEYFSETQRNKGNFPGRFSGRQFSNSRSEMNVSTLELGDSALYLCASSFFPVSTDTQYFGPGTRLTVL.

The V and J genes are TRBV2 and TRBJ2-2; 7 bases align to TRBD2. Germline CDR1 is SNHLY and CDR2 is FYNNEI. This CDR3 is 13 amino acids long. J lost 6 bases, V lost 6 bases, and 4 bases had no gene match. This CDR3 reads CASRQTSAGELFF. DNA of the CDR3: TGTGCCAGCAGGCAAACTAGCGCCGGGGAGCTGTTTTTT.

CDR3 sequence reads: CASTMRQGCSYEQYV. CDR3 coding DNA: TGTGCCAGCACAATGAGACAGGGATGTTCCTACGAGCAGTACGTC. V is TRBV6-4 and J is TRBJ2-7; 7 bases fit TRBD1. V trimming: 7 bases; J trimming: 1 base; junction bases outside the gene matches: 10. Germline CDR1 reads MRHNA; CDR2 reads SNTAGT. The CDR3 contains 15 residues.

CDR3 sequence (DNA): TGTGCCAGCAGTTTAAAAGGTGTAACGTGGGACAGGGACAGGGGGGTCTACAATGAGCAGTTCTTC. It yields the protein CASSLKGVTWDRDRGVYNEQFF. This chain uses TRBV27 with TRBJ2-1; 11 bases match TRBD1. Unmatched junction bases numbered 21, after V lost 2 bases and J lost 3 bases. The CDR3 is 22 amino acids. The germline CDR1 and CDR2 sequences are MNHEY and SMNVEV (reference sequence).

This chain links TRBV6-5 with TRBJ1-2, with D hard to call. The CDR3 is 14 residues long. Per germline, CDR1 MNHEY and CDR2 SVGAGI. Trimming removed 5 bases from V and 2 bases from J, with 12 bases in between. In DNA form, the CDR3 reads TGTGCCAGCAGTATAGGACGGGGAAACTATGGCTACACCTTC. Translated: CASSIGRGNYGYTF.

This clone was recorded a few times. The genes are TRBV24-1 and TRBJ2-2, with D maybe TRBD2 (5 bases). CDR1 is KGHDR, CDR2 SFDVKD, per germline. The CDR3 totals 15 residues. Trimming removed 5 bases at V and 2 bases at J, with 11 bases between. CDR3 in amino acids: CATSASGINTGELFF. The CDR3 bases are TGTGCCACCAGTGCTTCCGGGATTAACACCGGGGAGCTGTTTTTT.